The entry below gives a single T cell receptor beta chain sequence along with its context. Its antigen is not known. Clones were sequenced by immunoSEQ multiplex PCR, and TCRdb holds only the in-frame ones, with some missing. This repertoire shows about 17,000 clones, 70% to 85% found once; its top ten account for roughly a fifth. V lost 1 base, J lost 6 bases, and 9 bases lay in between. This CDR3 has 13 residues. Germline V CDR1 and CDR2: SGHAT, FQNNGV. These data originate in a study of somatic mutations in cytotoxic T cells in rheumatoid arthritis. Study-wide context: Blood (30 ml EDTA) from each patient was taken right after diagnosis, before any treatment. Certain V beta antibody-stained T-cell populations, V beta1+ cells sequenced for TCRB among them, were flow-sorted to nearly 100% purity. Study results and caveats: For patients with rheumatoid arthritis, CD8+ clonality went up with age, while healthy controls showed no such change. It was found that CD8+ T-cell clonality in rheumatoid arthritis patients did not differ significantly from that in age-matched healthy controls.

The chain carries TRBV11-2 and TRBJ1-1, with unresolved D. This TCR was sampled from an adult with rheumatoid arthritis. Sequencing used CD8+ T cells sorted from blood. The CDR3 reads CASSLGTGAEAFF. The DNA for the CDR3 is TGTGCCAGCAGCTTAGGAACGGGCGCTGAAGCTTTCTTT.